The rows below give T cell receptor beta chains drawn from one sample of a study of cytomegalovirus exposure and HLA in healthy donors. Produced via immunoSEQ multiplex PCR; TCRdb's table is partial and in-frame only. The sample contains 120,000 to 150,000 clones, roughly three quarters of which appear only once. Input material: PBMCs. These receptor sequences come from a woman aged 45-65 years in good health and CMV-seronegative. Both conserved end residues are part of each CDR3. D genes are given only for firm matches. Rows may omit the clone size; those that give it use once, few, many or a size class.

j_call clone_size v_call d_call cdr3_nt cdr3_aa
TRBJ2-6 - TRBV7-2 TRBD1 TGTGCCAGCAGCCACGACAGGGAGTCTGGGGCCAACGTCCTGACTTTC CASSHDRESGANVLTF
TRBJ2-7 few TRBV7-9 - TGTGCCAGCAGCTTATCACCCAGCTCCTACGAGCAGTACTTC CASSLSPSSYEQYF
TRBJ1-5 - TRBV27 TRBD1 TGTGCCAGCGGTCCCTTGGGACAGGGGGCCCGTCAGCCCCAGCATTTT CASGPLGQGARQPQHF
TRBJ2-6 large TRBV4-3 - TGCGCCAGCAGCCAAGACAGGGGATCTGGGGCCAACGTCCTGACTTTC CASSQDRGSGANVLTF
TRBJ1-1 - TRBV7-9 - TGTGCCAGCAGCTTAAGAGGGACATCAACGACCTTT CASSLRGTSTTF
TRBJ1-2 - TRBV6-5 TRBD1 TGTGCCAGCAGTCTCGGGACAGGGGGTCATGGCTACACCTTC CASSLGTGGHGYTF
TRBJ2-1 few TRBV29-1 TRBD1 TGCAGCGTTGCCGCGACAGGGGGGAATGAGCAGTTCTTC CSVAATGGNEQFF
TRBJ2-2 - TRBV11-3 TRBD2 TGTGCCAGCAGTCCCGGGACTAGCATAAACACCGGGGAGCTGTTTTTT CASSPGTSINTGELFF
TRBJ2-2 once TRBV27 - TGTGCCAGCCGCGCGGAGGGACCCGGGGAGCTGTTTTTT CASRAEGPGELFF
TRBJ1-5 - TRBV28 TRBD1 TGTGCCAGCAGTCCCCCGGGACAGGAGAGGGGTCAGCCCCAGCATTTT CASSPPGQERGQPQHF
TRBJ1-6 - TRBV5-4 - TGTGCCAGCAGCTTTGGAACGGGTGATTCACCCCTCCACTTT CASSFGTGDSPLHF
TRBJ2-1 - TRBV6-4 TRBD2 TGTGCCAGCAGTGTACTAGCGGGGGGGCCAGGTGAGCAGTTCTTC CASSVLAGGPGEQFF
TRBJ2-1 - TRBV27 TRBD2 TGTGCCAGCACGGGGGGGCCCTACAATGAGCAGTTCTTC CASTGGPYNEQFF
TRBJ2-3 - TRBV6-5 - TGTGCTACCCGGGGCGGGGTCACAGATACGCAGTATTTT CATRGGVTDTQYF
TRBJ1-5 - TRBV5-1 - TGCGCCAGCAGCATCCCGGGACACTTCATACTCAATCAGCCCCAGCATTTT CASSIPGHFILNQPQHF
TRBJ1-6 - TRBV5-6 - TGTGCCAGCAGCTTCGCAGGGAACTATAATTCACCCCTCCACTTT CASSFAGNYNSPLHF
TRBJ2-1 - TRBV7-2 - TGTGCCAGCAGCTTACATAGCAATGAGCAGTTCTTC CASSLHSNEQFF
TRBJ1-6 - TRBV6-6 TRBD1 TGTGCCAGCAGTTACTTGGGACAGGGGGAGTCACCCCTCCACTTT CASSYLGQGESPLHF
TRBJ2-5 few TRBV6-6 - TGTGCCAGCAGTGCCGACTTGGGGACCCAGTACTTC CASSADLGTQYF
TRBJ2-7 - TRBV6-1 - TGTGCCAGCAGTCTCCCGACAGGAACCTACGAGCAGTACTTC CASSLPTGTYEQYF
TRBJ2-4 - TRBV28 - TGTGCCAGCAGTTTATCAGGGATTGACATTCAGTACTTC CASSLSGIDIQYF
TRBJ1-2 - TRBV28 - TGTGCCAGCTCTAGACAATCAGGGAACTATGGCTACACCTTC CASSRQSGNYGYTF
TRBJ2-3 few TRBV7-2 - TGTGCCAGCAGCGCCGACAGGGGAGGGAGCACAGATACGCAGTATTTT CASSADRGGSTDTQYF
TRBJ1-2 few TRBV27 - TGTGCCAGCCGCGGTCCTTGGAGCTACACCTTC CASRGPWSYTF
TRBJ2-5 - TRBV9 TRBD2 TGTGCCAGCAGCGTAGGATTTGGGGAGGGAGAGACCCAGTACTTC CASSVGFGEGETQYF
TRBJ1-6 once TRBV14 - TGTGCCAGCAGCCAAGGGCAGTATGGTTCACCCCTCCACTTT CASSQGQYGSPLHF
TRBJ1-2 once TRBV19 - TGTGCCAGTAGTATATACGGTACTTATGGCTACACCTTC CASSIYGTYGYTF
TRBJ1-1 once TRBV7-2 - TGTGCCAGCAGCTCAGGACTGGAAGCTTTCTTT CASSSGLEAFF
TRBJ1-3 - TRBV9 TRBD1 TGTGCCAGCAGCGTAGCCAGTCGGACAGGGGAAAACACCATATATTTT CASSVASRTGENTIYF
TRBJ2-3 - TRBV10-3 TRBD1 TGTGCCATCACTAATGGGGGACAGGACGCAGATACGCAGTATTTT CAITNGGQDADTQYF
TRBJ2-7 - TRBV19 TRBD1 TGTGCCAGTATAGGACAGGGATCCTACGAGCAGTACTTC CASIGQGSYEQYF
TRBJ1-1 - TRBV9 - TGTGCCAGCAGCAGGACGGACATCAACACTGAAGCTTTCTTT CASSRTDINTEAFF
TRBJ1-2 once TRBV7-9 TRBD1 TGTGCCAGCAGCTTAGGGGCAGGGGGCTATGGCTACACCTTC CASSLGAGGYGYTF
TRBJ2-7 - TRBV5-1 - TGCGCCAGCAGCGTTGCTTGGGACTCCTCCTACGAGCAGTACTTC CASSVAWDSSYEQYF
TRBJ2-1 - TRBV5-1 - TGCGCCAGCAGCGAAAAAGGACTAACCTATGAGCAGTTCTTC CASSEKGLTYEQFF
TRBJ2-5 - TRBV5-8 TRBD2 TGTGCCAGCAGCCCCCGGGGGGGAGGAGAGACCCAGTACTTC CASSPRGGGETQYF
TRBJ1-3 - TRBV6-1 - TGTGCCAGCAGTCAAGGGGCAGTGACCTCTGGAAACACCATATATTTT CASSQGAVTSGNTIYF
TRBJ1-1 - TRBV2 TRBD1 TGTGCCAGCAGTGAAACAGGGGGGTTGGGAACTGAAGCTTTCTTT CASSETGGLGTEAFF
TRBJ1-4 - TRBV27 TRBD1 TGTGCCAGCAGTCCATGGGACAGCCGGAAAAAACTGTTTTTT CASSPWDSRKKLFF
TRBJ1-1 - TRBV10-2 - TGCGCCAGCAGTGATCAAGACAGCCAGAACACTGAAGCTTTCTTT CASSDQDSQNTEAFF
TRBJ2-7 once TRBV6-5 TRBD1 TGTGCCAGCAGGGGACAGAACTTATACGAGCAGTACTTC CASRGQNLYEQYF